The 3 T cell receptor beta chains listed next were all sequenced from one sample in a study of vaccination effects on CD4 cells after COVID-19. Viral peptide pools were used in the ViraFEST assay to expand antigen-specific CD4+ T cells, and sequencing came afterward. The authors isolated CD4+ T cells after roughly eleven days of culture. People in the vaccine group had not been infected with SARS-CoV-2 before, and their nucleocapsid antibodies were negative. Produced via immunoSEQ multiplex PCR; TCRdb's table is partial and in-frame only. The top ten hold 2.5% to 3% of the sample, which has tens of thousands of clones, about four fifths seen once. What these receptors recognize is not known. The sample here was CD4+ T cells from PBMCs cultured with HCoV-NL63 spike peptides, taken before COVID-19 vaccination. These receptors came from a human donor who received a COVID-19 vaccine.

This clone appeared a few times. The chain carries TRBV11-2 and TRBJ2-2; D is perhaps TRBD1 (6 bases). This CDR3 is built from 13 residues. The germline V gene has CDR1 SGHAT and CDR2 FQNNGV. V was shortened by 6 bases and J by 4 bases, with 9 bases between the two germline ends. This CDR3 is CASRTGTTGELFF. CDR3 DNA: TGTGCCAGCAGGACAGGAACCACCGGGGAGCTGTTTTTT.

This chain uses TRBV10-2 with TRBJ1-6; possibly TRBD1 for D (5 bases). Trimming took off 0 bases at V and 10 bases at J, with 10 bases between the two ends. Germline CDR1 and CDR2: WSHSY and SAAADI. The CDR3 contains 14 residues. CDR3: CASSESFGASPLHF. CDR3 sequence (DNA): TGCGCCAGCAGTGAGTCCTTTGGGGCGTCACCCCTCCACTTT.

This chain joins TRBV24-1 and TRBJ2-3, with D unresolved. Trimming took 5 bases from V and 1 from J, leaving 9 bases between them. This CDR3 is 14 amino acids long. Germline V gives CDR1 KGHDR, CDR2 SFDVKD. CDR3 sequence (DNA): TGTGCCACCAGTGGTGAAGGAGGCACAGATACGCAGTATTTT. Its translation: CATSGEGGTDTQYF.